This is a list of T cell receptor beta chains from one sample in a study of persistence of HIV-infected CD4 T cells. Measured with immunoSEQ multiplex PCR; TCRdb has only the in-frame clones, and not every one. The sample holds about 40,000 clones, around 85% seen once. These receptors' antigens are unknown. The specimen comprised cultured CD4+ T cells from PBMCs, sampled from a patient who received antiretroviral therapy. The origin of the receptors is an adult with HIV. The donor label of this sample is uncertain. Each CDR3 is given with its conserved first and last residue. The D gene is left open where the match is weak. A clone size is listed for some rows: how often the clone was seen (once, few, many), or a class if it is expanded.

once	TRBV6-5	TRBJ1-2	.	TGTGCCAGCAGGTACGGCAGGGACTATGGCTACACCTTC	CASRYGRDYGYTF
.	TRBV5-5	TRBJ1-1	.	TGTGCCAGCAGCTTATTGGTCGGGAACACTGAAGCTTTCTTT	CASSLLVGNTEAFF
few	TRBV3-1/TRBV3-2	TRBJ1-3	.	TGTGCCAGCAGCCGAAACTCCCCTGGAAACACCATATATTTT	CASSRNSPGNTIYF
.	TRBV18	TRBJ1-6	TRBD1	TGTGCCAGCTCACCTTACAGGGGATTATCCTCCTATAATTCACCCCTCCACTTT	CASSPYRGLSSYNSPLHF
.	TRBV7-2	TRBJ2-4	.	TGTGCCAGCAGCTTAGTGGCAGGGGCCCAAAACATTCAGTACTTC	CASSLVAGAQNIQYF
.	TRBV9	TRBJ1-6	.	TGTGCCAGCAGCGTAGCATCTGGGGAGTCCTCACCCCTCCACTTT	CASSVASGESSPLHF
.	TRBV5-1	TRBJ1-1	.	TGCGCCAGCAGCTTGGGCCAGGCTCACCAGGGGCAGGGTGGGCTTGCAGGTGAAGCTTTCTTT	CASSLGQAHQGQGGLAGEAFF
.	TRBV4-1	TRBJ2-7	TRBD1	TGCGCCAGCAGCCAACAAGACAGGGTCCACGAGCAGTACTTC	CASSQQDRVHEQYF
.	TRBV5-1	TRBJ1-1	.	TGCGCCAGCAGCTTGGATGCAGGGATGAACACTGAAGCTTTCTTT	CASSLDAGMNTEAFF
.	TRBV19	TRBJ2-2	.	TGTGCCAGTAGTATAGGACCGCTAATCGCAGGGGAGCTGTTTTTT	CASSIGPLIAGELFF
few	TRBV19	TRBJ1-1	TRBD1	TGTGCCAGTAGTATCCAGGACAGGGGCAGCACTGAAGCTTTCTTT	CASSIQDRGSTEAFF
medium-sized	TRBV5-1	TRBJ2-3	TRBD1	TGCGCCAGCAGCTTGCCGCTCGGACAGGGTAACACAGATACGCAGTATTTT	CASSLPLGQGNTDTQYF
.	TRBV7-3	TRBJ2-6	.	TGTGCCAGCAGCCCCGACGGGAGCTCTGGGGCCAACGTCCTGACTTTC	CASSPDGSSGANVLTF
.	TRBV2	TRBJ1-2	.	TGTGCCAGCAGTGGACAGAACTATGGCTACACCTTC	CASSGQNYGYTF
.	TRBV6-6	TRBJ2-7	TRBD2	TGTGCCAGCACTCGCTACCCAGGGAGGGACGAGCAGTACTTC	CASTRYPGRDEQYF
.	TRBV18	TRBJ2-1	.	TGTGCCAGCTCACTCCTTTTAGGAGGGGCCTACAATGAGCAGTTCTTC	CASSLLLGGAYNEQFF
.	TRBV27	TRBJ1-5	TRBD1	TGTGCCAGCAGGCAAGGACAGGGAGGTCAGCCCCAGCATTTT	CASRQGQGGQPQHF
.	TRBV2	TRBJ2-3	.	TGTGCCAGCAGTGAAGGAGGAGGCTCGGCAGATACGCAGTATTTT	CASSEGGGSADTQYF
.	TRBV3-1/TRBV3-2	TRBJ1-2	.	TGTGCCAGCAGCCAAGATGTCGACAGAAGCTATGGCTACACCTTC	CASSQDVDRSYGYTF
.	TRBV5-1	TRBJ1-5	TRBD1	TGCGCCAGCAGCTTGACAGGGGTCAGCAATCAGCCCCAGCATTTT	CASSLTGVSNQPQHF
.	TRBV23-1	TRBJ2-3	.	TGCGCCAGCAGTCAATCGGGGGGGCGGGCCCCAGATACGCAGTATTTT	CASSQSGGRAPDTQYF
.	TRBV18	TRBJ2-1	.	TGTGCCAGCTCACCACGGAACGCAGGAAATTCCTACAATGAGCAGTTCTTC	CASSPRNAGNSYNEQFF
.	TRBV19	TRBJ2-7	TRBD1	TGTGCCAGTAGTCCAGGGGGCGACGACGAGCAGTACTTC	CASSPGGDDEQYF
.	TRBV11-2	TRBJ1-3	TRBD1	TGTGCCAGCAGCCCCGGGACAGGGTCTCGGGGAAACACCATATATTTT	CASSPGTGSRGNTIYF
.	TRBV3-1/TRBV3-2	TRBJ2-7	TRBD2	TGTGCCAGCAGTTACGGGACTACAAACTACGAGCAGTACTTC	CASSYGTTNYEQYF
few	TRBV7-2	TRBJ1-2	.	TGTGCCAGCAGCTTACAGCAGGGCCCTAACTATGGCTACACCTTC	CASSLQQGPNYGYTF
.	TRBV2	TRBJ1-2	TRBD1	TGTGCCAGCAGTGAAAGGGACAGGGGCCCCCTTGGCTACACCTTC	CASSERDRGPLGYTF
.	TRBV2	TRBJ1-2	.	TGTGCCAGCAGCAAGGATCAAATCCATGGCTACACCTTC	CASSKDQIHGYTF
once	TRBV18	TRBJ1-4	.	TGTGCCAGCTCACCACTTAATGAAAAACTGTTTTTT	CASSPLNEKLFF
.	TRBV2	TRBJ1-1	.	TGTGCCAGCAGTGAAGAGGGGCAGGGTTTGGGAACTGAAGCTTTCTTT	CASSEEGQGLGTEAFF
few	TRBV2	TRBJ1-3	.	TGTGCCAGCACCCCTCAGGGGACTGGAAACACCATATATTTT	CASTPQGTGNTIYF
.	TRBV3-1/TRBV3-2	TRBJ2-3	TRBD2	TGTGCCAGCAGCCAAGAGTCGGGGGGGCCCTATACGCAGTATTTT	CASSQESGGPYTQYF
.	TRBV15	TRBJ1-3	.	TGTGCCACTCGGGCGGAGAGCTCTGGAAACACCATATATTTT	CATRAESSGNTIYF
.	TRBV9	TRBJ1-6	.	TGTGCCAGCAGCGTAGTGGCCGGGGGAGGTTCACCCCTCCACTTT	CASSVVAGGGSPLHF
.	TRBV7-9	TRBJ1-3	.	TGTGCCAGCAGCTTAGGAGTCAGTGGAAACACCATATATTTT	CASSLGVSGNTIYF
once	TRBV2	TRBJ1-5	TRBD1	TGTGCCAGCAGGACAGAGGGACAGCCTAATCAGCCCCAGCATTTT	CASRTEGQPNQPQHF
few	TRBV7-3	TRBJ2-1	.	TGTGCCAGCAGGCTAGCTGCATCGAGTGAGCAGTTCTTC	CASRLAASSEQFF
.	TRBV7-2	TRBJ2-2	.	TGTGCCAGCAGCTTAGGGGGGCTCACCGGGGAGCTGTTTTTT	CASSLGGLTGELFF
.	TRBV18	TRBJ2-1	.	TGTGCCAGCTCACTCCGTTTGTGGGGCGGGTTAGGAGACAATGAGCAGTTCTTC	CASSLRLWGGLGDNEQFF
.	TRBV7-2	TRBJ2-7	.	TGTGCCAGCAGCTTAGGGTTTGGCAGTTCCTACGAGCAGTACTTC	CASSLGFGSSYEQYF
.	TRBV6-5	TRBJ2-3	.	TGTGCCAGCGGATATCGATTAGGGGCGTTT	CASGYRLGAF
.	TRBV2	TRBJ2-2	.	TGTGCCAGCAGTGAAGCGGCGCTACGTAGCACCGGGGAGCTGTTTTTT	CASSEAALRSTGELFF
.	TRBV7-2	TRBJ2-7	TRBD2	TGTGCCAGCAGCTTCCGAGCGGGGAGCTACGAGCAGTACTTC	CASSFRAGSYEQYF
.	TRBV14	TRBJ2-7	.	TGTGCCAGCAGCCCCAAGTCTGGGCTAGTATCCTACGAGCAGTACTTC	CASSPKSGLVSYEQYF
.	TRBV10-3	TRBJ2-3	.	TGTGCCATCGGGCCGGGGGGCAGCACAGATACGCAGTATTTT	CAIGPGGSTDTQYF
.	TRBV12-5	TRBJ2-7	.	TGTGCTAGTGGTTTGAAAATGGAGGGGGCTGAGGAGCAGTACTTC	CASGLKMEGAEEQYF
.	TRBV5-1	TRBJ2-3	.	TGCGCCAGCAGGAATGGGGGCGGGGGTAGCACAGATACGCAGTATTTT	CASRNGGGGSTDTQYF
few	TRBV20-1	TRBJ2-1	TRBD1	TGCAGTGCAACAGGGGTAAATGAGCAGTTCTTC	CSATGVNEQFF
.	TRBV4-2	TRBJ2-3	TRBD2	TGTGCCAGCAGCCAAGATCATAGCGGGGACCCCACAGATACGCAGTATTTT	CASSQDHSGDPTDTQYF
once	TRBV5-1	TRBJ2-7	.	TGCGCCAGCAGCTTGGCGAAATGGACAGACCAGATGGACGAGCAGTACTTC	CASSLAKWTDQMDEQYF
.	TRBV3-1/TRBV3-2	TRBJ2-3	.	TGTGCCAGCAGCCACCTTCGAGGGGCGGCGACAGATACGCAGTATTTT	CASSHLRGAATDTQYF
.	TRBV6-6	TRBJ1-1	.	TGTGCCAGCAGTTACTCGCTGGGGAGGAACACTGAAGCTTTCTTT	CASSYSLGRNTEAFF
.	TRBV6-5	TRBJ2-7	.	TGTGCCAGCACCCTAAGGGTTCGCTACGAGCAGTACTTC	CASTLRVRYEQYF
.	TRBV5-1	TRBJ2-7	.	TGCGCCAGCAGCACGGCAGACAGTAGGGCCTACGAGCAGTACTTC	CASSTADSRAYEQYF
.	TRBV6-1	TRBJ2-3	.	TGTGCCAGCAGTGAGGGGGGGGGCAGGGGAACAGATACGCAGTATTTT	CASSEGGGRGTDTQYF
.	TRBV19	TRBJ1-2	.	TGTGCCAGTACCTCCAGCTTAAGGTATGGCTACACCTTC	CASTSSLRYGYTF
once	TRBV5-1	TRBJ2-1	.	TGCGCCAGCAGCTTGGGGGACAACTCCTACAATGAGCAGTTCTTC	CASSLGDNSYNEQFF
.	TRBV10-3	TRBJ2-7	.	TGTGCCATCAGTGAGTCGAGGGGCTACGAGCAGTACTTC	CAISESRGYEQYF